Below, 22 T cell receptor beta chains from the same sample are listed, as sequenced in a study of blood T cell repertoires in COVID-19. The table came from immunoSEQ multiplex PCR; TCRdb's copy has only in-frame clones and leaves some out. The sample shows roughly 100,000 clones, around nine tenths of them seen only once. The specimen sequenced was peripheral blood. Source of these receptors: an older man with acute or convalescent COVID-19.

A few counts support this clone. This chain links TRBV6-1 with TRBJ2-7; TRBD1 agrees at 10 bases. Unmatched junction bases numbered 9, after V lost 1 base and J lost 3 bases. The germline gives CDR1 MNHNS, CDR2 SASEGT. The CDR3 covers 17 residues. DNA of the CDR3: TGTGCCAGCAGTGAAGGTGGTGGCTGGACAGGGGGCTACGAGCAGTACTTC. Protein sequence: CASSEGGGWTGGYEQYF.

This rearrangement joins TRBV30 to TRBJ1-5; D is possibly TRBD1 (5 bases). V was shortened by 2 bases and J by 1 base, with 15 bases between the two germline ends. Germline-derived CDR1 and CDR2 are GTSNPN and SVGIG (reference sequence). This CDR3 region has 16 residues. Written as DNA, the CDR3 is TGTGCCTGGAGTTCAGGGAAGAAGGAAAGCAATCAGCCCCAGCATTTT. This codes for CAWSSGKKESNQPQHF.

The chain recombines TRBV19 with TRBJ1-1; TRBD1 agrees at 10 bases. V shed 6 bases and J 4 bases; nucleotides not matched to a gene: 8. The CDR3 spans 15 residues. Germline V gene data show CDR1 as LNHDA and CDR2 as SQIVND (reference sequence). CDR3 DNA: TGTGCCAGTAGCCCGGACAGGGGGAGATTCACTGAAGCTTTCTTT. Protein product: CASSPDRGRFTEAFF.

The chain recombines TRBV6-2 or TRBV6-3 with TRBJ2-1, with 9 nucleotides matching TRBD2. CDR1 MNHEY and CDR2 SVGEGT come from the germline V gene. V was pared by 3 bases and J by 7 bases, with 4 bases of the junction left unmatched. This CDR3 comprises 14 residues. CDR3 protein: CASSYSGSSNEQFF. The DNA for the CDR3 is TGTGCCAGCAGTTATAGCGGGAGTTCAAATGAGCAGTTCTTC.

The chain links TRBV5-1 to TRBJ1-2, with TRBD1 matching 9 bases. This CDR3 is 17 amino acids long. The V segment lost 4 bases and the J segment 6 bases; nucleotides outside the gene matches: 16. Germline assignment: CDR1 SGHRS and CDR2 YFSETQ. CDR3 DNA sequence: TGCGCCAGCAGCAGGGGGGACAGGGAGTCTCAACTCGATGGCTACACCTTC. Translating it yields CASSRGDRESQLDGYTF. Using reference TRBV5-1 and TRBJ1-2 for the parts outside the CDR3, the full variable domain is KAGVTQTPRYLIKTRGQQVTLSCSPISGHRSVSWYQQTPGQGLQFLFEYFSETQRNKGNFPGRFSGRQFSNSRSEMNVSTLELGDSALYLCASSRGDRESQLDGYTFGSGTRLTVV.

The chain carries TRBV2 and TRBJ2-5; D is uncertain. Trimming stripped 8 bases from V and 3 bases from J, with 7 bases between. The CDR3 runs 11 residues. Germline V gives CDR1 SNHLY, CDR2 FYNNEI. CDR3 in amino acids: CASGVEETQYF. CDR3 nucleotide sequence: TGTGCCAGCGGAGTCGAAGAGACCCAGTACTTC.

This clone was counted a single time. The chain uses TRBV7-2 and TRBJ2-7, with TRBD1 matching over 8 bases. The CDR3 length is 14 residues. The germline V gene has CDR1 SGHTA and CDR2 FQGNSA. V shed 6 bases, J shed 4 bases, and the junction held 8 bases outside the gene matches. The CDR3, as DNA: TGTGCCAGCAGTTTGGACAGGGTTTCTTACGAGCAGTACTTC. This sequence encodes CASSLDRVSYEQYF.

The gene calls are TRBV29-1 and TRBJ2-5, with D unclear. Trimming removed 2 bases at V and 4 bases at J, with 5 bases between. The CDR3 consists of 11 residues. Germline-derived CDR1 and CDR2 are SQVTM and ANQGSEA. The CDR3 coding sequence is TGCAGCGTTGAAAACAGAGAGACCCAGTACTTC. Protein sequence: CSVENRETQYF.

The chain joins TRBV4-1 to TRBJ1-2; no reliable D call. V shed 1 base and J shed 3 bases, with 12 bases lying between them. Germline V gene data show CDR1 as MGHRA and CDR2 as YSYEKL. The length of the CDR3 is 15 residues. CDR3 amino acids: CASSQAVAVDYGYTF. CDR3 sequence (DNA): TGCGCCAGCAGCCAAGCGGTGGCGGTTGACTATGGCTACACCTTC.

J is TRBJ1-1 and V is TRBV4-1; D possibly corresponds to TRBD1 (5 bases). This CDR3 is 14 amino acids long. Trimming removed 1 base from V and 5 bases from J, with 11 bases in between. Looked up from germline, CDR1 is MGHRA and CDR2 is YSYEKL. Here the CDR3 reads CASSQGPGNTEAFF. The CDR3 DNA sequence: TGCGCCAGCAGCCAAGGGCCAGGGAATACTGAAGCTTTCTTT.

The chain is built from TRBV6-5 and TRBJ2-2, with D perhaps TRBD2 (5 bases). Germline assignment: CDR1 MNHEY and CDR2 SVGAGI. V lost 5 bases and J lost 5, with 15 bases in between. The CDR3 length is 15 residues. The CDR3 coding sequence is TGTGCCAGCAGTCGCCGCGAGGGAAGGACCGGGGAGCTGTTTTTT. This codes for CASSRREGRTGELFF.

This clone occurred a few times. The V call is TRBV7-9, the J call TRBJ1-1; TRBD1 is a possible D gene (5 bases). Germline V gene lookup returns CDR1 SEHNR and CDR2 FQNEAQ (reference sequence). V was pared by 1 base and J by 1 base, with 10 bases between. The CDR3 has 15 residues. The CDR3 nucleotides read TGTGCCAGCAGCTTAGTGGCGGGGCCGAACACTGAAGCTTTCTTT. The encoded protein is CASSLVAGPNTEAFF.

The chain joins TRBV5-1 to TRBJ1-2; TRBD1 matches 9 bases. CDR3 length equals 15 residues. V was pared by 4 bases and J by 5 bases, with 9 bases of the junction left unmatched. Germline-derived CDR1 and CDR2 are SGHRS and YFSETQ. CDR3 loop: CASSVDRGEGYGYTF. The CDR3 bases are TGCGCCAGCAGCGTGGACAGGGGAGAGGGGTATGGCTACACCTTC.

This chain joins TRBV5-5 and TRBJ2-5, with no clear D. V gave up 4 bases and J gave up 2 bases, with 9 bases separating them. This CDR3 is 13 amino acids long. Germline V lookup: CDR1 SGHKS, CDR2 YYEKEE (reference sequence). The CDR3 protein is CASSARSQETQYF. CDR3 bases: TGTGCCAGCAGCGCCAGATCACAAGAGACCCAGTACTTC. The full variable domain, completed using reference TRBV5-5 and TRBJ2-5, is DAGVTQSPTHLIKTRGQQVTLRCSPISGHKSVSWYQQVLGQGPQFIFQYYEKEERGRGNFPDRFSARQFPNYSSELNVNALLLGDSALYLCASSARSQETQYFGPGTRLLVL.

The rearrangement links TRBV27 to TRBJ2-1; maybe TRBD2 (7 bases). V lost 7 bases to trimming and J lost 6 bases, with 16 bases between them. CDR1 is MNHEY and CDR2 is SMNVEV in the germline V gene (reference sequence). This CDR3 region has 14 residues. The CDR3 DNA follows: TGTGCCAGCAAGTGGGGGGCGGGAGTCAATGAGCAGTTCTTC. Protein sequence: CASKWGAGVNEQFF.

The CDR3 sequence is CASSGSTGVDQPQHF. For the CDR3, the DNA is TGTGCCAGCAGTGGGTCGACAGGGGTAGACCAGCCCCAGCATTTT. This chain connects TRBV28 to TRBJ1-5; TRBD1 matches at 8 bases. CDR1 and CDR2 from the germline V gene are MDHEN and SYDVKM. This CDR3 has 15 amino acids. Trimming took 5 bases from V and 7 from J; bases not matched to a gene: 10.

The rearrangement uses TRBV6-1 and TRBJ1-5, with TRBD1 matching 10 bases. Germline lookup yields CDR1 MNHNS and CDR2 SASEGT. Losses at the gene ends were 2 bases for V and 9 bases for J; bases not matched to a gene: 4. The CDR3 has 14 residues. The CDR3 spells CASSERDRGRPQHF. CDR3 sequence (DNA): TGTGCCAGCAGTGAACGGGACAGGGGTCGGCCCCAGCATTTT.

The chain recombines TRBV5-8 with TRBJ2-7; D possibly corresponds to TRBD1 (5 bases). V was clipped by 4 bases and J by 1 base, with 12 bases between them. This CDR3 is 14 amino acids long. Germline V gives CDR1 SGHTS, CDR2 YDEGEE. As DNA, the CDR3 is TGTGCCAGCAGCCCCCGCAGGGCGTCCTACGAGCAGTACTTC. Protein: CASSPRRASYEQYF.

The DNA of the CDR3 is TGTGCCAGCAGTTCCCGGACCGGGGAGCTGTTTTTT. Amino acids: CASSSRTGELFF. V usage is TRBV3-1 (or the pseudogene TRBV3-2) and J usage is TRBJ2-2, with D uncertain. The CDR3 has 12 amino acids. Trimming removed 6 bases from V and 5 bases from J, with 7 bases in between. Germline CDR1 is LGHDT and CDR2 is YNNKEL (reference sequence).

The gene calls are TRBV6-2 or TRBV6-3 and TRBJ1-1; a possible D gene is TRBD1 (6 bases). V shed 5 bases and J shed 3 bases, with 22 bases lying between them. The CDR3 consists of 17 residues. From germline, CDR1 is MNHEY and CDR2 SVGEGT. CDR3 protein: CASSVQVRGQPYTEAFF. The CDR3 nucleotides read TGTGCCAGCAGTGTTCAGGTTCGGGGACAACCTTACACTGAAGCTTTCTTT.

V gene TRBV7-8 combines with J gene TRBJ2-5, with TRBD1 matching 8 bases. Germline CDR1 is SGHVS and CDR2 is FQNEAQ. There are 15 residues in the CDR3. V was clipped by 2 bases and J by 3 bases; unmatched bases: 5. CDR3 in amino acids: CASSLSGQGKETQYF. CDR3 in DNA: TGTGCCAGCAGCTTAAGTGGACAGGGAAAAGAGACCCAGTACTTC. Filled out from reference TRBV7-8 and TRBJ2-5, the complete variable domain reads GAGVSQSPRYKVAKRGQDVALRCDPISGHVSLFWYQQALGQGPEFLTYFQNEAQLDKSGLPSDRFFAERPEGSVSTLKIQRTQQEDSAVYLCASSLSGQGKETQYFGPGTRLLVL.

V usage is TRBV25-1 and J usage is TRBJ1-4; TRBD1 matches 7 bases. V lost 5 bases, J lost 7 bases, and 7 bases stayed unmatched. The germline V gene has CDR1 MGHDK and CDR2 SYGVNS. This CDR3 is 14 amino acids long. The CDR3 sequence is CASSLEGAREKLFF. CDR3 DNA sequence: TGTGCCAGCAGTTTAGAGGGGGCACGTGAAAAACTGTTTTTT.